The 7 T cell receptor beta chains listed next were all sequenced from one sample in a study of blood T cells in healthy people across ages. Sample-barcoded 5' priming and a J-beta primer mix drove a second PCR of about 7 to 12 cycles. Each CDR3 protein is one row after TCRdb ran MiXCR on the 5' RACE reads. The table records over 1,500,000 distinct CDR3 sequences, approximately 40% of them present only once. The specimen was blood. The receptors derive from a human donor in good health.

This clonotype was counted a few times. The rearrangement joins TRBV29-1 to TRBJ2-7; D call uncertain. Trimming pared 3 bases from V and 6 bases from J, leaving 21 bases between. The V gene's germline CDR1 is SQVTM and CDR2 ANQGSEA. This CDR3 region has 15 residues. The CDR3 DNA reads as TGCAGCGTTGATATGGTCACCCGAGGTTACCCCGAGCAGTACTTC. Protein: CSVDMVTRGYPEQYF.

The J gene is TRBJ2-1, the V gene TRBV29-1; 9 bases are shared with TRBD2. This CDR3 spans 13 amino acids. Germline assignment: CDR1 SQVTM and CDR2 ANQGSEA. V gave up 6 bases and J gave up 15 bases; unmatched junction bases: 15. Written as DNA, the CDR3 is TGCAGCGTGAGTCCTAGCGGGGACCCACGGAGGTTCTTC. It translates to CSVSPSGDPRRFF.

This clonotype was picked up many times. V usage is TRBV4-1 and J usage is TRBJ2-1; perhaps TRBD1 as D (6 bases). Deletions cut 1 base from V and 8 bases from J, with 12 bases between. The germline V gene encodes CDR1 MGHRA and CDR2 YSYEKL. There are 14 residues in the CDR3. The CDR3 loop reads CASSQGQGRYEQFF. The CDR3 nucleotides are TGCGCCAGCAGCCAAGGGCAGGGGAGATATGAGCAGTTCTTC.

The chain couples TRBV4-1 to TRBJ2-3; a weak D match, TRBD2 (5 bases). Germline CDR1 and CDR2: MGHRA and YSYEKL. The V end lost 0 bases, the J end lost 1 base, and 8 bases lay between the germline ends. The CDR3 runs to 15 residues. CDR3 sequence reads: CASSQERVRTDTQYF. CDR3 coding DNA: TGCGCCAGCAGCCAAGAGAGGGTTCGCACAGATACGCAGTATTTT.

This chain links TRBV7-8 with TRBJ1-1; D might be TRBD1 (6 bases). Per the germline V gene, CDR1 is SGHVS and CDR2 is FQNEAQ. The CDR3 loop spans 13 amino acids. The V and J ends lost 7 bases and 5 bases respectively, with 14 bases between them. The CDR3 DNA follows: TGTGCCAGCACGGAGTTAGGGGGGACTGAAGCTTTCTTT. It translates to CASTELGGTEAFF.

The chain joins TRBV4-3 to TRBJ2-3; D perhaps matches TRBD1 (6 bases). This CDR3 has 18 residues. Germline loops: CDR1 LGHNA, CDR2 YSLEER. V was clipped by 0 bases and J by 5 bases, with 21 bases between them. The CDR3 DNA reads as TGCGCCAGCAGCCAAGATGTTATCAGGGGCGCTGGTAGAGATACGCAGTATTTT. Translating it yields CASSQDVIRGAGRDTQYF.

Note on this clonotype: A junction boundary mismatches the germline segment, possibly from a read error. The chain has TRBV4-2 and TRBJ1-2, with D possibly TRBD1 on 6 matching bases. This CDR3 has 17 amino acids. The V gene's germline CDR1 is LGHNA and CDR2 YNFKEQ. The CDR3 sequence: CASSQDVGGLANYGCTF. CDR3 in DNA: TGTGCCAGCAGCCAAGATGTGGGGGGCTTAGCTAACTATGGCTGCACCTTC.